Below are 2 T cell receptor beta chains sequenced from a single sample in a study of blood T cell repertoires in COVID-19. Sequenced by immunoSEQ multiplex PCR; TCRdb stores in-frame clones only, minus some. The sample lists about 83,000 clones, more than 60% seen once, with roughly 20% in the top ten. Sequencing was done on a sample of peripheral blood. All receptors derive from an elderly woman with active or convalescent COVID-19.

The DNA of the CDR3 is TGTGCCAGCAGCTTGTACAGGCTAAATTCACCCCTCCACTTT. The encoded protein is CASSLYRLNSPLHF. J is TRBJ1-6 and V is TRBV5-4, with D perhaps TRBD1 (5 bases). The germline V gene encodes CDR1 SGHNT and CDR2 YYREEE (reference sequence). V gave up 1 base and J gave up 7 bases, with 9 bases separating them. The CDR3 spans 14 residues.

The rearrangement uses TRBV11-3 and TRBJ2-1; unclear D gene. Germline V gene lookup returns CDR1 SGHNT and CDR2 YENEEA. CDR3 length: 13 residues. V lost 5 bases and J 9 bases, leaving 14 bases between the germline ends. The CDR3 region has the DNA TGTGCCAGCAGCATGACCCAGGTCACTGAGCAGTTCTTC. This gives the protein CASSMTQVTEQFF.